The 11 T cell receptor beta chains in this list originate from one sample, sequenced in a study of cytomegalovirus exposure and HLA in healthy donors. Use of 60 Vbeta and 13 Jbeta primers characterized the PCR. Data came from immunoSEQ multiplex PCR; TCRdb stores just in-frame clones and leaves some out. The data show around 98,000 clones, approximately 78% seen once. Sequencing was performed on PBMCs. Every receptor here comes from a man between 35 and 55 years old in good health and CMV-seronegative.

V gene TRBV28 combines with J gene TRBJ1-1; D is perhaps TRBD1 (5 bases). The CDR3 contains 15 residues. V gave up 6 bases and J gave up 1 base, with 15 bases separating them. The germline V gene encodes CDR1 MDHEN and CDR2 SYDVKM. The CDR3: CASRGSTGANTEAFF. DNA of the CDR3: TGTGCCAGCAGGGGGTCAACTGGGGCGAACACTGAAGCTTTCTTT.

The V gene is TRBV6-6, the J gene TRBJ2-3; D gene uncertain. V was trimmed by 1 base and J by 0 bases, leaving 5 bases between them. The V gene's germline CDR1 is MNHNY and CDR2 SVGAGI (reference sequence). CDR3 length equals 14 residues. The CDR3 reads CASSYFTSTDTQYF. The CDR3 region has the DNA TGTGCCAGCAGTTACTTCACTAGCACAGATACGCAGTATTTT.

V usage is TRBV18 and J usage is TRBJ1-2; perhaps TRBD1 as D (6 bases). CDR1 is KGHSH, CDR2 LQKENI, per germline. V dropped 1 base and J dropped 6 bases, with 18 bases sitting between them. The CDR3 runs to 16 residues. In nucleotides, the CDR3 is TGTGCCAGCTCACCACAGACCTTGCGACAGGCTCATGGCTACACCTTC. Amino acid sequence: CASSPQTLRQAHGYTF.

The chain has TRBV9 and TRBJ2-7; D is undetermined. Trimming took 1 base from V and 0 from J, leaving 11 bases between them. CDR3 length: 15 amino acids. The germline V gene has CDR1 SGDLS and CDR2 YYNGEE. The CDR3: CASSVSPGSSYEQYF. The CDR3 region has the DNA TGTGCCAGCAGCGTATCCCCAGGCAGCTCCTACGAGCAGTACTTC.

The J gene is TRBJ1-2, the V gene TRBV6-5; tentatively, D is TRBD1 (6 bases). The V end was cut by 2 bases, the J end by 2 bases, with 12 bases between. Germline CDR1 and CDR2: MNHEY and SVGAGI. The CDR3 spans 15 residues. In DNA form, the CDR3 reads TGTGCCAGCAGTTACCAACAGGGAACCAACTATGGCTACACCTTC. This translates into CASSYQQGTNYGYTF.

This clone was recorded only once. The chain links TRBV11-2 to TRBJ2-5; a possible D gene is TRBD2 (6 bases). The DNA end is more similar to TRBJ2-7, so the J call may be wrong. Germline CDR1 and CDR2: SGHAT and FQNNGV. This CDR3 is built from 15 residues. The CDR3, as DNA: TGTGCCAGCAGCGCGACGGGACTGTTACCCTACGAGCAGTACTTC. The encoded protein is CASSATGLLPYEQYF.

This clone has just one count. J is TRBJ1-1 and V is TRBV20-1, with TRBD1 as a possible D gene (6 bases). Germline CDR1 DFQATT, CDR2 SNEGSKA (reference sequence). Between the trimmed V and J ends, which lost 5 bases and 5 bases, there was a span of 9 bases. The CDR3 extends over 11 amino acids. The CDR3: CSARTDTEAFF. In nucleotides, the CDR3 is TGCAGTGCTCGGACAGATACTGAAGCTTTCTTT.

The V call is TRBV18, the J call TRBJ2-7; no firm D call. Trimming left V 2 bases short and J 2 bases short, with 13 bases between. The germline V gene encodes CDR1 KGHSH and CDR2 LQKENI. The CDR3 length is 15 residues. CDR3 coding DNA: TGTGCCAGCTCACCAATGGCAGGTGTTACCTACGAGCAGTACTTC. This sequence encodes CASSPMAGVTYEQYF.

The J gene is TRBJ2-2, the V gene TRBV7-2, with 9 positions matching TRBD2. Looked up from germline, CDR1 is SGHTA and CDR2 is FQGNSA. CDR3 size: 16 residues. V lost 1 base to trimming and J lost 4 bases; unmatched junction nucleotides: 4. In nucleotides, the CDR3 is TGTGCCAGCAGCTTAGTAGGGACTAGCACCACCGGGGAGCTGTTTTTT. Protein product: CASSLVGTSTTGELFF.

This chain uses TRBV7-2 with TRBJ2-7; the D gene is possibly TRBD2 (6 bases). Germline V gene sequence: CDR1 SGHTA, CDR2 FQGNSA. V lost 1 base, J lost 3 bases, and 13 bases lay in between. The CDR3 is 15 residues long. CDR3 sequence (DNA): TGTGCCAGCAGCTTAGGGAGCGGGCCTCTCTACGAGCAGTACTTC. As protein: CASSLGSGPLYEQYF.

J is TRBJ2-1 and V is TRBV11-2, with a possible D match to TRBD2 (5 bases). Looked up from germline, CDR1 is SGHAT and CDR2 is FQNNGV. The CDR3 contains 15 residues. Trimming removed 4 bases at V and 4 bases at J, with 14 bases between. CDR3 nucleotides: TGTGCCAGCAGCTCCTCTCTAGCCAAGTACAATGAGCAGTTCTTC. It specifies CASSSSLAKYNEQFF.